Listed below are T cell receptor beta chains from one sample, sequenced in a study of blood T cell repertoires in COVID-19. Only in-frame clones appear in the TCRdb table, and some are missing; sequencing was by immunoSEQ multiplex PCR. The sample comprises 130,000 or so clones, 82% of which are singletons, and around an eighth rests with the top ten. What was sequenced was peripheral blood. These receptors were collected from a human donor in a cohort sampled during active COVID-19. The CDR3 runs from the conserved cysteine through the conserved F or W. D genes are given only for firm matches. Expanded clones get a size class; other rows say once, few or many, or leave the size out.

d_gene: TRBD1
abundance: .
v_gene: TRBV5-6
j_gene: TRBJ2-1
CDR3aa: CASSSPGTGAYNEQFF
CDR3nt: TGTGCCAGCAGCTCCCCCGGGACAGGAGCCTACAATGAGCAGTTCTTC

d_gene: TRBD1
abundance: .
v_gene: TRBV27
j_gene: TRBJ1-6
CDR3aa: CASSLYPPTGTNSPLHF
CDR3nt: TGTGCCAGCAGTTTATACCCCCCGACAGGGACTAATTCACCCCTCCACTTT

d_gene: .
abundance: .
v_gene: TRBV6-2/TRBV6-3
j_gene: TRBJ1-1
CDR3aa: CASSYTPGHPRLGDTEAFF
CDR3nt: TGTGCCAGCAGTTACACTCCGGGACACCCTCGATTAGGGGACACTGAAGCTTTCTTT

d_gene: TRBD2
abundance: .
v_gene: TRBV7-2
j_gene: TRBJ2-7
CDR3aa: CASAQAGGPYEQYF
CDR3nt: TGTGCCAGCGCTCAAGCGGGGGGGCCCTACGAGCAGTACTTC

d_gene: .
abundance: .
v_gene: TRBV9
j_gene: TRBJ2-1
CDR3aa: CASSVGLSNEQFF
CDR3nt: TGTGCCAGCAGCGTAGGTCTCTCCAATGAGCAGTTCTTC

d_gene: TRBD1
abundance: .
v_gene: TRBV7-9
j_gene: TRBJ1-4
CDR3aa: CASSPDRVGEKLFF
CDR3nt: TGTGCCAGCAGCCCGGACAGGGTTGGGGAAAAACTGTTTTTT

d_gene: .
abundance: .
v_gene: TRBV19
j_gene: TRBJ2-1
CDR3aa: CASRRGPGSNYNEQFF
CDR3nt: TGTGCCAGTAGGCGTGGGCCAGGTTCCAACTACAATGAGCAGTTCTTC

d_gene: .
abundance: few
v_gene: TRBV19
j_gene: TRBJ2-2
CDR3aa: CASSTAIGGTGELFF
CDR3nt: TGTGCCAGTAGTACGGCAATCGGCGGCACCGGGGAGCTGTTTTTT

d_gene: TRBD1
abundance: .
v_gene: TRBV27
j_gene: TRBJ2-7
CDR3aa: CASRKQGNPTYEQYF
CDR3nt: TGTGCCAGCAGGAAACAGGGGAACCCGACCTACGAGCAGTACTTC

d_gene: .
abundance: .
v_gene: TRBV6-1
j_gene: TRBJ1-2
CDR3aa: CASSEEAGANGYTF
CDR3nt: TGTGCCAGCAGTGAAGAGGCGGGGGCTAATGGCTACACCTTC

d_gene: .
abundance: .
v_gene: TRBV28
j_gene: TRBJ2-2
CDR3aa: CASSLSPGLNTGELFF
CDR3nt: TGTGCCAGCAGTTTATCCCCAGGCTTGAACACCGGGGAGCTGTTTTTT

d_gene: TRBD1
abundance: .
v_gene: TRBV19
j_gene: TRBJ1-2
CDR3aa: CASRQGIDYGYTF
CDR3nt: TGTGCCAGTCGACAGGGGATAGACTATGGCTACACCTTC

d_gene: TRBD1
abundance: .
v_gene: TRBV28
j_gene: TRBJ2-7
CDR3aa: CASSPWTGAAYEQYF
CDR3nt: TGTGCCAGCAGTCCTTGGACAGGGGCGGCCTACGAGCAGTACTTC

d_gene: .
abundance: .
v_gene: TRBV5-1
j_gene: TRBJ2-7
CDR3aa: CASSLQGSSYEQYF
CDR3nt: TGCGCCAGCAGCTTACAGGGAAGCTCCTACGAGCAGTACTTC

d_gene: TRBD1
abundance: .
v_gene: TRBV10-2
j_gene: TRBJ2-7
CDR3aa: CAIKPRQGAGEQYF
CDR3nt: TGCGCCATAAAACCGCGGCAGGGGGCGGGAGAGCAGTACTTC

d_gene: .
abundance: .
v_gene: TRBV7-2
j_gene: TRBJ2-5
CDR3aa: CASSFNPGILETQYF
CDR3nt: TGTGCCAGCAGCTTTAATCCAGGGATATTAGAGACCCAGTACTTC

d_gene: TRBD2
abundance: .
v_gene: TRBV27
j_gene: TRBJ2-1
CDR3aa: CASSAPGLAGINEQFF
CDR3nt: TGTGCCAGCAGTGCTCCGGGACTAGCGGGGATCAATGAGCAGTTCTTC

d_gene: TRBD1
abundance: .
v_gene: TRBV5-1
j_gene: TRBJ1-5
CDR3aa: CASSSGTGAHQPQHF
CDR3nt: TGCGCCAGCAGCTCCGGGACAGGGGCTCATCAGCCCCAGCATTTT